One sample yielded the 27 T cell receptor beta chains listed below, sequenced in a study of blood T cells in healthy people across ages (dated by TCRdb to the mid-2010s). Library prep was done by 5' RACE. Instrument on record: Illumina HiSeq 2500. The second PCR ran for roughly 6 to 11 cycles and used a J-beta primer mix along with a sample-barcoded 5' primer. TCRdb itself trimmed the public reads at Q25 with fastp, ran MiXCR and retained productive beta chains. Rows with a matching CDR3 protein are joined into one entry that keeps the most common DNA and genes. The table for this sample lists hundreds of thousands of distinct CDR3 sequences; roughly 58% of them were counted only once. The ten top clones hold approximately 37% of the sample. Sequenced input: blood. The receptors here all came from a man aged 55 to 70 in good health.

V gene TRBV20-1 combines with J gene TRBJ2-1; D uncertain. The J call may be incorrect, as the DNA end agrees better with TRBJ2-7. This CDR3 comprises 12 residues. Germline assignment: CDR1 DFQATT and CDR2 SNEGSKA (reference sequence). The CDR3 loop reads CSARRPLYEQYF. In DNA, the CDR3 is TGCAGTGCTAGACGCCCACTCTACGAGCAGTACTTC.

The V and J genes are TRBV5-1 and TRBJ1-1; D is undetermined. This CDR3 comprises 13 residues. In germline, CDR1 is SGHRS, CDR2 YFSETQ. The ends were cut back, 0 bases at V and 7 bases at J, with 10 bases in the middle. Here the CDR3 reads CASSLEAAGEAFF. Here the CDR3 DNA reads TGCGCCAGCAGCTTGGAAGCGGCAGGTGAAGCTTTCTTT.

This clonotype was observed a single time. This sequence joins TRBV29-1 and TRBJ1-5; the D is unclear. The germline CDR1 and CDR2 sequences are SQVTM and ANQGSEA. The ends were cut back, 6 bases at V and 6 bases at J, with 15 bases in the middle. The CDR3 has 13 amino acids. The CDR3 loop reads CSVVTGTGQPQHF. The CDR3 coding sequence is TGCAGCGTGGTCACCGGAACGGGTCAGCCCCAGCATTTT.

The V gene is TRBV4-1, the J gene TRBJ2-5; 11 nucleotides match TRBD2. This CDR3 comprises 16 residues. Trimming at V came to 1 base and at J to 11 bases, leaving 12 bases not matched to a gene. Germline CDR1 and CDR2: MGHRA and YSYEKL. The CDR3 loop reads CASSQVVASGGNEQYF. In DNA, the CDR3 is TGCGCCAGCAGCCAAGTAGTGGCTAGCGGGGGGAATGAGCAGTACTTC.

CDR3 in amino acids: CASSLSGVRSPLHF. CDR3 sequence (DNA): TGTGCCAGCAGCTTATCGGGGGTCAGGTCACCCCTCCACTTT. V is TRBV7-9 and J is TRBJ1-6, with D maybe TRBD1 (5 bases). The CDR3 runs 14 residues. Looked up from germline, CDR1 is SEHNR and CDR2 is FQNEAQ (reference sequence). Trimming stripped 2 bases from V and 10 bases from J, with 12 bases between.

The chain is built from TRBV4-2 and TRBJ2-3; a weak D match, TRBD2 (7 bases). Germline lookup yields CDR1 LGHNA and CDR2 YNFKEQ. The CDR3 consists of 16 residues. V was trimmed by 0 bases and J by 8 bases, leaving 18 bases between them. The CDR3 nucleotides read TGTGCCAGCAGCCAAGATAGGGGGGGGGCGGGCGCTACGCAGTATTTT. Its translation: CASSQDRGGAGATQYF.

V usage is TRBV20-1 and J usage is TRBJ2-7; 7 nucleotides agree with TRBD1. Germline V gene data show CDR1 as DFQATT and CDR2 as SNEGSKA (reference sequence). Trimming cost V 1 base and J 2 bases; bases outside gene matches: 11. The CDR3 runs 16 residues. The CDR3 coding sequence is TGCAGTGCTAGAGGTGGGCCCGGGACAGCTACCTACGAGCAGTACTTC. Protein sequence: CSARGGPGTATYEQYF.

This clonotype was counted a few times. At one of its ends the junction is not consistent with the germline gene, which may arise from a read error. CDR3 in DNA: TGTGCCAGCAGCCTCGGACAGGGAGAAACTGAAGCTTTCTTT. Translation gives CASSLGQGETEAFF. The rearrangement uses TRBV5-1 and TRBJ1-1; 8 bases match TRBD1. The germline V gene has CDR1 SGHRS and CDR2 YFSETQ. This CDR3 region has 14 residues.

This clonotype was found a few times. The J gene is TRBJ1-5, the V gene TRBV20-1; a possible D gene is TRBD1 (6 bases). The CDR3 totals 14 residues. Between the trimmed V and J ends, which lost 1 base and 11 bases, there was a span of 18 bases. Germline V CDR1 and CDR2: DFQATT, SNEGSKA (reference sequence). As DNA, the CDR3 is TGCAGTGCTAGAGGGGGACGGGAGGGGGTAGCCCAGCATTTT. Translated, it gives CSARGGREGVAQHF.

DNA for the CDR3: TGTGCCATAGCTAGCGGGGGAGATCAAGAGACCCAGTACTTC. Translating it yields CAIASGGDQETQYF. The chain carries TRBV10-3 and TRBJ2-7, with 10 nucleotides matching TRBD2. The tail of the sequence fits TRBJ2-5 better, so the J call may be wrong. Germline V gene data show CDR1 as ENHRY and CDR2 as SYGVKD. The CDR3 sequence is 14 residues long.

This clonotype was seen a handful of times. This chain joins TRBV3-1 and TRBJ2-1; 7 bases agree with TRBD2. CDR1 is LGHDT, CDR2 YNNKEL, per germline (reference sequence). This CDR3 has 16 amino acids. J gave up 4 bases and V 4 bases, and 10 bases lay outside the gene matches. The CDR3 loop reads CASSPAGTGGYNEQFF. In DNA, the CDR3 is TGTGCCAGCAGCCCTGCCGGGACGGGGGGTTACAATGAGCAGTTCTTC.

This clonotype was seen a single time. CDR3 residues: CASSLGGLTPNYGYTF. CDR3 DNA sequence: TGTGCCAGCAGCTTGGGGGGACTGACCCCTAACTATGGCTACACCTTC. This chain joins TRBV5-6 and TRBJ1-2; D is possibly TRBD1 (5 bases). Per the germline V gene, CDR1 is SGHDT and CDR2 is YYEEEE. V lost 0 bases and J lost 0, with 12 bases in between. This CDR3 is 16 amino acids long.

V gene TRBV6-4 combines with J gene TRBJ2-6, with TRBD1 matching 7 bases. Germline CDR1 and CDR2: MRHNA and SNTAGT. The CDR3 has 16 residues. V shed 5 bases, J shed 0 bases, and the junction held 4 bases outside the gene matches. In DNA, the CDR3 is TGTGCCAGCAGTCTGCAGGGGGACTCTGGGGCCAACGTCCTGACTTTC. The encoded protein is CASSLQGDSGANVLTF.

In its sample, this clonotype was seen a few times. The CDR3 reads CSVMKGQGQETQYF. As DNA, the CDR3 is TGCAGCGTGATGAAGGGACAGGGTCAAGAGACCCAGTACTTC. V usage is TRBV29-1 and J usage is TRBJ2-5; 9 bases line up with TRBD1. J lost 2 bases, V lost 6 bases, and 7 bases had no gene match. CDR3 length: 14 residues. From germline, CDR1 is SQVTM and CDR2 ANQGSEA.

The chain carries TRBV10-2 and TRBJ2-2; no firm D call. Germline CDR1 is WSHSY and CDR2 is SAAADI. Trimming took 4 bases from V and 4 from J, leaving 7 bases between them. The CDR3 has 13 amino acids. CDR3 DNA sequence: TGCGCCAGCAGTGCCCATCTCACCGGGGAGCTGTTTTTT. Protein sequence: CASSAHLTGELFF.

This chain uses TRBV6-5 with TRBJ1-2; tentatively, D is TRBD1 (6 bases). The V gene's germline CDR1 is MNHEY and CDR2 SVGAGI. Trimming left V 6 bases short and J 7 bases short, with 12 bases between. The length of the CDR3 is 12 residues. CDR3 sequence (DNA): TGTGCCAGCAGAGACAGGCGGTCTGGCTACACCTTC. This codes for CASRDRRSGYTF.

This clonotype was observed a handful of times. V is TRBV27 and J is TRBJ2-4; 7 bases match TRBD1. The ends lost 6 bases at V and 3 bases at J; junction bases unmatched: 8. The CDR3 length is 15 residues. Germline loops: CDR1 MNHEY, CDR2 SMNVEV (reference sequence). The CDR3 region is CASRAGGTGKNIQYF. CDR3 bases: TGTGCCAGCAGGGCAGGGGGTACTGGCAAAAACATTCAGTACTTC.

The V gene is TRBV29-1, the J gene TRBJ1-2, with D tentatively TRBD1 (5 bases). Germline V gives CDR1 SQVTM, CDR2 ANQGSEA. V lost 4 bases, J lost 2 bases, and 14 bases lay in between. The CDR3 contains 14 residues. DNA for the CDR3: TGCAGCGTTGGTCTTCAGGGCACAAACTATGGCTACACCTTC. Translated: CSVGLQGTNYGYTF.

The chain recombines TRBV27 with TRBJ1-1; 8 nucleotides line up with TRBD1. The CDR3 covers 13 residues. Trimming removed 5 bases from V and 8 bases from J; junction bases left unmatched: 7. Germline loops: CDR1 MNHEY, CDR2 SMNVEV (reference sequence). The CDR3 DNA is TGTGCCAGCAGTAAGGGACAGGTGGGAGAAGCTTTCTTT. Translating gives CASSKGQVGEAFF.

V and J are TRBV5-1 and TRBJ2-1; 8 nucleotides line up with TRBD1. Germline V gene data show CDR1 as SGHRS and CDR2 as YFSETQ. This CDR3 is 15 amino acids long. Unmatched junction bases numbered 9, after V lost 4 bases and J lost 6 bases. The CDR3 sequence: CASSEGQGTVNEQFF. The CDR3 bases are TGCGCCAGCAGCGAAGGACAGGGCACGGTCAATGAGCAGTTCTTC.

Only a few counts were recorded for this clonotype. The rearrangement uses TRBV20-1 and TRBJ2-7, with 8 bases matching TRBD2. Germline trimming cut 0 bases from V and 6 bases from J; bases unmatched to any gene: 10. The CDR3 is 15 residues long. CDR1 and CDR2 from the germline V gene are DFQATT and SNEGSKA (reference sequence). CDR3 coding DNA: TGCAGTGCTAGAGAACCGACTAGCGCGTACTGCGAGCAGTACTTC. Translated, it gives CSAREPTSAYCEQYF.

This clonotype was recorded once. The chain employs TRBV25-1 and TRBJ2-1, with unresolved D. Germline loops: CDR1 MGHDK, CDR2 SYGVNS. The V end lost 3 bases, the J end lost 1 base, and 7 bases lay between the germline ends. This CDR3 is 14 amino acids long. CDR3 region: CASSDSSSYNEQFF. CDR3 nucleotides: TGTGCCAGCAGTGACAGCTCATCCTACAATGAGCAGTTCTTC.

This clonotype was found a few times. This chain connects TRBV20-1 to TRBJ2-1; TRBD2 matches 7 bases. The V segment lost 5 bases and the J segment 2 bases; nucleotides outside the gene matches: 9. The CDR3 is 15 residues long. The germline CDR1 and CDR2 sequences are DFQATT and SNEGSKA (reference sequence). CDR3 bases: TGCAGTGCTTTTTGGGGGGGGTCCCCCTACAATGAGCAGTTCTTC. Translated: CSAFWGGSPYNEQFF.

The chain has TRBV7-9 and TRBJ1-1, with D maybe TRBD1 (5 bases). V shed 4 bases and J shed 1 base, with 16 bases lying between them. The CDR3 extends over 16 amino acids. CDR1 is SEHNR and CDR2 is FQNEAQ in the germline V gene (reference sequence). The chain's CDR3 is CASSSGIDRGNTEAFF. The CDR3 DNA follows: TGTGCCAGCAGCTCCGGCATAGACAGAGGGAACACTGAAGCTTTCTTT.

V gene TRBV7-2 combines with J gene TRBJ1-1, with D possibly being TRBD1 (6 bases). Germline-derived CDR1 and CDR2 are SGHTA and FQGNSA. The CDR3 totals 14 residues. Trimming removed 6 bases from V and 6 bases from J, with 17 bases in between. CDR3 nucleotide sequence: TGTGCCAGCAGAGTTTACCAGGGGCCAGCTGAAGCTTTCTTT. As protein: CASRVYQGPAEAFF.

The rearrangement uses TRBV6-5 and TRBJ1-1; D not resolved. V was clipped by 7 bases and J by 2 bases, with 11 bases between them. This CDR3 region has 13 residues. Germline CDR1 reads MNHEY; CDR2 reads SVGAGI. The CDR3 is CASTRRPNTEAFF. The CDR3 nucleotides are TGTGCCAGCACCCGACGGCCCAACACTGAAGCTTTCTTT.

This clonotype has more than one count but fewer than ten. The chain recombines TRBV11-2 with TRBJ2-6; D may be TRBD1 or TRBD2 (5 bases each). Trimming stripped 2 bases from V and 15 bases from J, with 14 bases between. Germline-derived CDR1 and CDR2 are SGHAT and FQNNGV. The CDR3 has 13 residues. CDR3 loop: CASSLPGRGRLTF. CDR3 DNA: TGTGCCAGCAGCTTACCGGGCCGGGGCCGCCTGACTTTC.